The sequence of this T cell receptor (beta chain) was determined in a study of T-cell reconstitution after alpha-beta-depleted transplantation in children. The table lists this clonotype with a few counts. Molecular barcoding with unique molecular identifiers was used for the TCRbeta library. One entry per CDR3 protein results from TCRdb running MiXCR on the PCR reads. In the table there are hundreds of thousands of distinct CDR3 sequences, about 15% of which are singletons. After removal of 0 bases from V and 2 bases from J, the junction contained 3 bases not matched to a gene. The length of the CDR3 is 14 residues. Germline loops: CDR1 DFQATT, CDR2 SNEGSKA (reference sequence).

V is TRBV20-1 and J is TRBJ2-5, with 7 bases aligning to TRBD2. The sequencing here drew on PBMCs from the stem cell graft donor, taken from the stem cell graft. The sequence was collected from a human donor who donated a stem cell graft to a child with acute myeloid leukemia. The CDR3 DNA is TGCAGTGCTAGAGAGGCGGGGGAACAAGAGACCCAGTACTTC. Translation: CSAREAGEQETQYF.